This T cell receptor (beta chain) was found in a study of graft-versus-host responses after intestinal transplantation. V dropped 0 bases and J dropped 8 bases, with 11 bases sitting between them. In germline, CDR1 is LGHNA, CDR2 YNFKEQ. The CDR3 totals 15 residues. Repertoires were generated with immunoSEQ multiplex PCR, while TCRdb's copy carries only in-frame clones and drops some. The sample has roughly 56,000 clones, about 90% seen once. This clone came up once. The sample here was PBMCs, taken roughly 120 days after intestinal transplantation. The chain carries TRBV4-2 and TRBJ1-6; D might be TRBD1 (5 bases). The origin of this receptor is a human patient who received an intestinal transplant, so some T cells may come from the graft donor. In nucleotides, the CDR3 is TGTGCCAGCAGCCAAGAGGGGGGGACCCATTCACCCCTCCACTTT. It is translated as CASSQEGGTHSPLHF.